This TCR beta chain was sequenced during a study of control samples from healthy donors and cancer patients. Generated by immunoSEQ multiplex PCR, the TCRdb table keeps only in-frame clones and is missing some. In the table there are 20,000 to 25,000 clones, approximately 89% of which are singletons. The germline V gene encodes CDR1 MNHNY and CDR2 SVGAGI (reference sequence). The CDR3 spans 15 residues. V dropped 6 bases and J dropped 3; count of bases not matched to a gene: 8. This receptor was obtained from a man in his 60s with head and neck cancer. The chain is built from TRBV6-6 and TRBJ1-3, with TRBD1 identical over 7 bases. Sequenced sample: PBMCs. This chain's CDR3 is CASRSDRVYGNTIYF. The CDR3 nucleotides are TGTGCCAGCAGGTCTGACAGGGTCTATGGAAACACCATATATTTT.